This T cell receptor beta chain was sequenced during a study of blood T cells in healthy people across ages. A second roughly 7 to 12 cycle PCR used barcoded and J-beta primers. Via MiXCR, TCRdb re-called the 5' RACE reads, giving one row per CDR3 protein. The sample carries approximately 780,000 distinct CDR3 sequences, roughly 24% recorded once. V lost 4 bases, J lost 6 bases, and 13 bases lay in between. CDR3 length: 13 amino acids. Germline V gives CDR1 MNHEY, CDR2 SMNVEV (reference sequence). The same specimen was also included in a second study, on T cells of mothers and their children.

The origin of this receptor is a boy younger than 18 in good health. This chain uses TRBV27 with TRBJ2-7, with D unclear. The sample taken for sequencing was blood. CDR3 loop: CASSSSGSPEQYF. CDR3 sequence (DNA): TGTGCCAGCAGTTCCTCCGGTAGTCCCGAGCAGTACTTC.